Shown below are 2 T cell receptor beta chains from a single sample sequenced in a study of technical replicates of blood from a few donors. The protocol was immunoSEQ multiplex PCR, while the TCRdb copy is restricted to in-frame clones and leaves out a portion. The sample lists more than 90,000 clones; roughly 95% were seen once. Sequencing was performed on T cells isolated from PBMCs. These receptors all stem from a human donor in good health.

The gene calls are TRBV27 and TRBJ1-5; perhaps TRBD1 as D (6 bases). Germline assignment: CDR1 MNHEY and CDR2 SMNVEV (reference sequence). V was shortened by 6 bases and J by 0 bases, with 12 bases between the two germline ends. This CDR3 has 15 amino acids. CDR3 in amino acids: CASSPQGHSNQPQHF. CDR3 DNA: TGTGCCAGCAGCCCCCAGGGGCATAGCAATCAGCCCCAGCATTTT.

The CDR3 nucleotides read TGTGCCAGCAGCCAAATGCCTCCAGCGGCGAGGTCCTACGAGCAGTACTTC. Translating it yields CASSQMPPAARSYEQYF. The chain carries TRBV13 and TRBJ2-7, with a possible D match to TRBD2 (5 bases). Germline lookup yields CDR1 PRHDT and CDR2 FYEKMQ (reference sequence). This CDR3 region has 17 residues. V dropped 5 bases and J dropped 1 base, with 21 bases sitting between them.